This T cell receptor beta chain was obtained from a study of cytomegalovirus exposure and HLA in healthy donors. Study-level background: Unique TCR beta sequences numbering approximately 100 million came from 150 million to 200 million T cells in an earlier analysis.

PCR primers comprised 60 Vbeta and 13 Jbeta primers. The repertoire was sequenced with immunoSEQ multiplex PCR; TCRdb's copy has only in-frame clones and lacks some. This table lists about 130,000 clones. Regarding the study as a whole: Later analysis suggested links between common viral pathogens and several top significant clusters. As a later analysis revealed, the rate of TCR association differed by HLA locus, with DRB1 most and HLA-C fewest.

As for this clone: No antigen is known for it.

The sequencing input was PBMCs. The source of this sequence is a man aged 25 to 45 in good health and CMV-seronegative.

CDR3 residues: CASSFTGGDRTGELFF. The CDR3 DNA follows: TGTGCCAGCAGTTTCACAGGGGGCGATCGCACCGGGGAGCTGTTTTTT. The rearrangement joins TRBV28 to TRBJ2-2; 9 bases are a match to TRBD1. The V and J ends lost 3 bases and 4 bases, in that order; junction bases with no gene match: 6. From germline, CDR1 is MDHEN and CDR2 SYDVKM. The CDR3 is made up of 16 amino acids.